These 11 T cell receptor beta chains share one sample of origin, sequenced in a study of cytomegalovirus exposure and HLA in healthy donors (dated by TCRdb to 2016 to 2017). Libraries were constructed by the immunoSEQ multiplex PCR assay. For the multiplex PCR, a mixture combining 60 forward primers for TCR Vbeta segments and 13 reverse primers for TCR Jbeta segments was used. This immuneACCESS table, as held by TCRdb, lists in-frame sequences with V and J called but not all clones. Of the missing ones, under half trace to an unresolved V gene in checked studies; the others have no known cause. For this sample there are 190,000 or so clones; roughly 80% appear just once. The ten largest clones add up to 1.5% to 2% of the sample. Source material: PBMCs. The receptors shown here come from a man between 50 and 59 years old in good health and CMV-seronegative.

This chain connects TRBV5-4 to TRBJ2-7; maybe TRBD2 (7 bases). From germline, CDR1 is SGHNT and CDR2 YYREEE (reference sequence). The CDR3 has 13 amino acids. Trimming removed 2 bases from V and 6 bases from J, with 12 bases in between. The CDR3 sequence is CASSFPAGAEQYF. CDR3 DNA: TGTGCCAGCAGCTTTCCCGCGGGGGCCGAGCAGTACTTC.

The DNA for the CDR3 is TGTGCCTGGAGTGTACAAGAGGAACAGCCCCAGCATTTT. It is translated as CAWSVQEEQPQHF. This chain joins TRBV30 and TRBJ1-5; D is unresolved. Germline values: CDR1 GTSNPN, CDR2 SVGIG (reference sequence). The CDR3 consists of 13 residues. Trimming left V 0 bases short and J 7 bases short, with 10 bases between. Using reference TRBV30 and TRBJ1-5 for the parts outside the CDR3, the full variable domain is SQTIHQWPATLVQPVGSPLSLECTVEGTSNPNLYWYRQAAGRGLQLLFYSVGIGQISSEVPQNLSASRPQDRQFILSSKKLLLSDSGFYLCAWSVQEEQPQHFGDGTRLSIL.

The J gene is TRBJ2-4, the V gene TRBV6-6, with a tentative D call TRBD1 (5 bases). The CDR3 has 13 residues. Trimming removed 6 bases from V and 5 bases from J, with 11 bases in between. CDR1 is MNHNY, CDR2 SVGAGI, per germline (reference sequence). This CDR3 reads CASSSGLENIQYF. The CDR3 DNA reads as TGTGCCAGCAGCTCAGGGTTGGAAAACATTCAGTACTTC.

This chain connects TRBV19 to TRBJ1-5; D gene uncertain. The CDR3 consists of 15 residues. Germline assignment: CDR1 LNHDA and CDR2 SQIVND (reference sequence). V was shortened by 1 base and J by 1 base, with 8 bases between the two germline ends. The CDR3 loop reads CASSIGGRSNQPQHF. CDR3 sequence (DNA): TGTGCCAGTAGTATAGGAGGAAGGAGCAATCAGCCCCAGCATTTT.

The V call is TRBV28, the J call TRBJ1-5, with 10 bases identical to TRBD1. CDR3 size: 14 residues. Germline V gene data show CDR1 as MDHEN and CDR2 as SYDVKM. V lost 7 bases to trimming and J lost 7 bases; unmatched junction nucleotides: 7. The CDR3 nucleotides are TGTGCCAGCAATCCGGGACAGGGGAAGCAGCCCCAGCATTTT. Its protein product is CASNPGQGKQPQHF. Full variable domain (remainder filled in from reference TRBV28 and TRBJ1-5): DVKVTQSSRYLVKRTGEKVFLECVQDMDHENMFWYRQDPGLGLRLIYFSYDVKMKEKGDIPEGYSVSREKKERFSLILESASTNQTSMYLCASNPGQGKQPQHFGDGTRLSIL.

This clone has a single count. The chain joins TRBV28 to TRBJ1-2; 10 bases line up with TRBD1. The J segment lost 6 bases and the V segment lost 6 bases, leaving 7 bases of the junction unmatched. Germline loops: CDR1 MDHEN, CDR2 SYDVKM. This CDR3 region has 14 residues. CDR3 sequence: CASRRAGTGDGYTF. For the CDR3, the DNA is TGTGCCAGCAGGCGGGCCGGGACAGGGGATGGCTACACCTTC.

This clone came up once. The gene calls are TRBV7-2 and TRBJ2-2; TRBD2 aligns across 8 bases. Germline trimming cut 5 bases from V and 1 base from J; bases unmatched to any gene: 9. The germline CDR1 and CDR2 sequences are SGHTA and FQGNSA. The CDR3 has 17 amino acids. CDR3 sequence reads: CASSPRASGGNTGELFF. CDR3 nucleotide sequence: TGTGCCAGCAGCCCTAGGGCGAGCGGGGGGAACACCGGGGAGCTGTTTTTT.

This sequence joins TRBV19 and TRBJ2-7; 7 positions agree with TRBD2. Germline assignment: CDR1 LNHDA and CDR2 SQIVND (reference sequence). Losses at the gene ends were 6 bases for V and 2 bases for J; bases not matched to a gene: 10. The CDR3 has 15 residues. This CDR3 is CASRKSASGTYEQYF. The CDR3 DNA reads TGTGCCAGTAGAAAATCGGCTAGCGGTACCTACGAGCAGTACTTC.

As DNA, the CDR3 is TGTGCCAGCAGTGAAAGTTCCAGAACAGGGGGTGACTATGGCTACACCTTC. Protein product: CASSESSRTGGDYGYTF. The chain is built from TRBV2 and TRBJ1-2; TRBD1 aligns across 8 bases. CDR3 length equals 17 residues. CDR1 and CDR2 from the germline V gene are SNHLY and FYNNEI. The J segment lost 3 bases and the V segment lost 2 bases, leaving 11 bases of the junction unmatched.

This chain connects TRBV28 to TRBJ2-7; TRBD2 matches at 8 bases. CDR1 and CDR2 from the germline V gene are MDHEN and SYDVKM. CDR3 size: 14 residues. Trimming removed 3 bases from V and 3 bases from J; junction bases left unmatched: 4. DNA of the CDR3: TGTGCCAGCAGTTTTTCACTAGCGGTCTACGAGCAGTACTTC. It is translated as CASSFSLAVYEQYF.

The chain has TRBV2 and TRBJ1-3, with D perhaps matching TRBD1 (6 bases). The CDR3 has 14 amino acids. V shed 8 bases and J shed 3 bases, with 14 bases lying between them. Germline-derived CDR1 and CDR2 are SNHLY and FYNNEI. The CDR3 here is CASSGHNIGNTIYF. The CDR3 nucleotides read TGTGCCAGCTCGGGACACAACATTGGAAACACCATATATTTT.